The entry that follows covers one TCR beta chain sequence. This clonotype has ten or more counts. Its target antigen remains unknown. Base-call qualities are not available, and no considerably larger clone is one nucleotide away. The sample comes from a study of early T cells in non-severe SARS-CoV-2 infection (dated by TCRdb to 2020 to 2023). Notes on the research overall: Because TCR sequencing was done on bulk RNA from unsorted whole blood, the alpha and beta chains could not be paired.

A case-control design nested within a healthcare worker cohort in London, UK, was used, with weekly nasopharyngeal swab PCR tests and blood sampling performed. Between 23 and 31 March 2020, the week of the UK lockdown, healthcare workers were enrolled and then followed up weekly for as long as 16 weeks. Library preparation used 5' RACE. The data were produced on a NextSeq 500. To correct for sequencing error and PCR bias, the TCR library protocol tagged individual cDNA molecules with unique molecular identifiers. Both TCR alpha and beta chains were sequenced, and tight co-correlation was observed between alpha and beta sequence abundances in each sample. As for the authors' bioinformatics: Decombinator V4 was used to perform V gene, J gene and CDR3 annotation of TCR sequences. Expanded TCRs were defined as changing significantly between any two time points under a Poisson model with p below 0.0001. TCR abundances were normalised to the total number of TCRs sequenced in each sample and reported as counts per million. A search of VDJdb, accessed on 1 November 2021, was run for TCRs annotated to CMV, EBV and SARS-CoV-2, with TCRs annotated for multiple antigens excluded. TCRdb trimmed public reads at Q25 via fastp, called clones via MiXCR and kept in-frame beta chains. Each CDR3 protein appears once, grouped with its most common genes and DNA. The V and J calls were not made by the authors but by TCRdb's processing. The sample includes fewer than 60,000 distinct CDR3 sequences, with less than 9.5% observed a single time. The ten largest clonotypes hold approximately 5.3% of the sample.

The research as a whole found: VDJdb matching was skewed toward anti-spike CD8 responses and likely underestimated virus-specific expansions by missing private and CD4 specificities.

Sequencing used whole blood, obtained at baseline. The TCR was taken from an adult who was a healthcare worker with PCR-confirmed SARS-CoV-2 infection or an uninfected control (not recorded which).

The DNA sequence is TGTGCCAGCAGCGGGGGACTGGGGGTTTCCTACGAGCAGTACTTC. The resulting protein is CASSGGLGVSYEQYF. The sequence joins TRBV9 to TRBJ2-7, and the D gene may be TRBD2, 6 bases matching. V was cut back by 3 bases and J by 1 base, leaving a gap of 14 bases between them. Looking up the germline V gene yields CDR1 SGDLS and CDR2 YYNGEE. The CDR3 runs 15 amino acids, cysteine and phenylalanine included. The only DNA kept is the CDR3, 45 bases in frame from the first base. Supplemented by the reference TRBV9 and TRBJ2-7 proteins around the CDR3, the complete variable domain is DSGVTQTPKHLITATGQRVTLRCSPRSGDLSVYWYQQSLDQGLQFLIQYYNGEERAKGNILERFSAQQFPDLHSELNLSSLELGDSALYFCASSGGLGVSYEQYFGPGTRLTVT.